The 27 T cell receptor beta chains listed next were all sequenced from one sample in a study of identical twins. TCRdb processed the 5' RACE reads anew with MiXCR; each CDR3 protein has one entry. The sample carries some 710,000 distinct CDR3 sequences, around 6.1% recorded once. The sequenced sample consisted of naive T cells sorted from blood. These receptor sequences come from a man between 18 and 35 years old in good health.

J is TRBJ2-3 and V is TRBV6-2 or TRBV6-3; possibly TRBD2 for D (6 bases). Germline V gives CDR1 MNHEY, CDR2 SVGEGT. The CDR3 is 12 amino acids. Between the trimmed V and J ends, which lost 6 bases and 3 bases, there was a span of 7 bases. CDR3 coding DNA: TGTGCCAGCAGGGCGGGGACAGATACGCAGTATTTT. Translation: CASRAGTDTQYF.

This chain's CDR3 is CASRTSIDYGYTF. The DNA of the CDR3 is TGTGCCAGCAGAACCTCTATAGACTATGGCTACACCTTC. This chain uses TRBV27 with TRBJ1-2; the D is unclear. The CDR3 is 13 residues long. CDR1 is MNHEY and CDR2 is SMNVEV in the germline V gene (reference sequence). The V gene lost 6 bases and the J gene lost 3 bases, with 11 bases spanning the gap.

This clonotype was counted only a few times. The V and J genes are TRBV11-2 and TRBJ2-5; 8 bases are shared with TRBD1. V was clipped by 1 base and J by 1 base; unmatched bases: 5. This CDR3 region has 16 residues. Looked up from germline, CDR1 is SGHAT and CDR2 is FQNNGV. Here the CDR3 reads CASSLVDRAFQETQYF. CDR3 coding DNA: TGTGCCAGCAGCTTAGTGGACAGGGCCTTCCAAGAGACCCAGTACTTC.

This clonotype was seen ten or more times. This rearrangement joins TRBV5-1 to TRBJ2-4; no reliable D call. In germline, CDR1 is SGHRS, CDR2 YFSETQ. Trimming removed 1 base at V and 6 bases at J, with 8 bases between. This CDR3 contains 13 residues. The CDR3 sequence: CASSLKGLNIQYF. CDR3 bases: TGCGCCAGCAGCTTGAAAGGCCTAAACATTCAGTACTTC.

V is TRBV20-1 and J is TRBJ1-4, with D possibly matching TRBD1 (5 bases). Trimming cost V 4 bases and J 2 bases, with 17 bases left between them. From germline, CDR1 is DFQATT and CDR2 SNEGSKA (reference sequence). This CDR3 spans 16 amino acids. The CDR3 loop is CSATPTFAGTNEKLFF. Here the CDR3 DNA reads TGCAGTGCTACACCGACCTTCGCAGGGACTAATGAAAAACTGTTTTTT.

The chain joins TRBV24-1 to TRBJ2-3; D possibly corresponds to TRBD2 (6 bases). CDR3 size: 21 residues. Germline loops: CDR1 KGHDR, CDR2 SFDVKD. Trimming left V 0 bases short and J 0 bases short, with 24 bases between. As DNA, the CDR3 is TGTGCCACCAGTGATTTGCAAGGGAGGAGTAGCGGAAGCGCTAGCACAGATACGCAGTATTTT. This encodes CATSDLQGRSSGSASTDTQYF.

This clonotype was observed a few times. The chain employs TRBV5-1 and TRBJ2-3; D is uncertain. V was cut by 1 base and J by 6 bases, with 9 bases left in between. CDR3 length: 13 residues. Per the germline V gene, CDR1 is SGHRS and CDR2 is YFSETQ. The CDR3: CASSLYNPDTQYF. The CDR3 nucleotides read TGCGCCAGCAGCTTGTATAACCCCGATACGCAGTATTTT. The full variable domain, in which reference TRBV5-1 and TRBJ2-3 provide the parts outside the CDR3, is KAGVTQTPRYLIKTRGQQVTLSCSPISGHRSVSWYQQTPGQGLQFLFEYFSETQRNKGNFPGRFSGRQFSNSRSEMNVSTLELGDSALYLCASSLYNPDTQYFGPGTRLTVL.

This clonotype was seen a few times. V is TRBV14 and J is TRBJ2-1, with D hard to call. Germline V lookup: CDR1 SGHDN, CDR2 FVKESK. The CDR3 has 12 amino acids. V dropped 4 bases and J dropped 10 bases, with 11 bases sitting between them. The CDR3 DNA is TGTGCCAGCAGCCCAAACTTGCGGGAGCAGTTCTTC. The encoded protein is CASSPNLREQFF.

There are many counts of this clonotype. Germline and junction disagree at one end, which may indicate a read error. CDR3 protein: CASSQLNRDTQGFCF. The CDR3 DNA sequence: TGTGCCAGCAGCCAGCTTAACCGGGACACCCAGGGATTTTGCTTC. V is TRBV3-1 and J is TRBJ2-7; D is perhaps TRBD1 (6 bases). The CDR3 loop spans 15 amino acids. CDR1 is LGHDT and CDR2 is YNNKEL in the germline V gene (reference sequence).

This clonotype was observed many times. The chain joins TRBV4-1 to TRBJ2-1; 11 nucleotides line up with TRBD2. The trim removed 2 bases at V and 5 bases at J, leaving 5 bases unmatched. The germline V gene has CDR1 MGHRA and CDR2 YSYEKL. The CDR3 contains 16 residues. CDR3 sequence reads: CASSQQPGLADNEQFF. The CDR3 nucleotides are TGCGCCAGCAGCCAACAACCGGGACTAGCGGACAATGAGCAGTTCTTC.

The chain joins TRBV6-1 to TRBJ2-7, with a tentative D call TRBD2 (6 bases). The CDR3 consists of 15 residues. CDR1 and CDR2 (germline): MNHNS, SASEGT. Trimming removed 2 bases at V and 6 bases at J, with 17 bases between. The CDR3 spells CASSEFAGSVGEQYV. The CDR3 region has the DNA TGTGCCAGCAGTGAATTTGCCGGGAGTGTCGGCGAGCAGTACGTC.

This clonotype showed up many times. The chain employs TRBV27 and TRBJ1-4; D is ambiguous. This CDR3 is 14 amino acids long. Trimming stripped 8 bases from V and 7 bases from J, with 17 bases between. In germline, CDR1 is MNHEY, CDR2 SMNVEV (reference sequence). This CDR3 is CASGRFLGIEKLFF. Here the CDR3 DNA reads TGTGCCAGCGGGAGGTTTCTGGGGATTGAAAAACTGTTTTTT. The variable domain in full, with the rest retrieved from reference TRBV27 and TRBJ1-4, is EAQVTQNPRYLITVTGKKLTVTCSQNMNHEYMSWYRQDPGLGLRQIYYSMNVEVTDKGDVPEGYKVSRKEKRNFPLILESPSPNQTSLYFCASGRFLGIEKLFFGSGTQLSVL.

This clonotype was seen a few times. V and J are TRBV6-2 or TRBV6-3 and TRBJ2-2; D possibly corresponds to TRBD1 (5 bases). V lost 6 bases and J 3 bases, leaving 11 bases between the germline ends. Germline V gene lookup returns CDR1 MNHEY and CDR2 SVGEGT. The CDR3 spans 14 residues. The CDR3 DNA is TGTGCCAGCAGCCCAGGGTTGCACACCGGGGAGCTGTTTTTT. Translated, it gives CASSPGLHTGELFF.

This clonotype was counted many times. The V call is TRBV5-1, the J call TRBJ1-2, with TRBD1 identical over 9 bases. Trimming took 3 bases from V and 4 from J; bases not matched to a gene: 13. The CDR3 sequence is 17 residues long. Looked up from germline, CDR1 is SGHRS and CDR2 is YFSETQ. The CDR3 DNA follows: TGCGCCAGCAGCTCAGGACAGGGGATGGGGATTCCCTATGGCTACACCTTC. It yields the protein CASSSGQGMGIPYGYTF.

The genes are TRBV15 and TRBJ2-1, with a possible D match to TRBD1 (5 bases). The CDR3 has 14 amino acids. V was shortened by 2 bases and J by 8 bases, with 13 bases between the two germline ends. Germline CDR1 is LNHNV and CDR2 is YYDKDF (reference sequence). The CDR3 reads CATSRNQGVHEQFF. DNA for the CDR3: TGTGCCACCAGCAGAAATCAGGGCGTACATGAGCAGTTCTTC. The full variable domain, its missing parts supplied by reference TRBV15 and TRBJ2-1, is DAMVIQNPRYQVTQFGKPVTLSCSQTLNHNVMYWYQQKSSQAPKLLFHYYDKDFNNEADTPDNFQSRRPNTSFCFLDIRSPGLGDTAMYLCATSRNQGVHEQFFGPGTRLTVL.

The J gene is TRBJ2-1, the V gene TRBV2; 11 bases align to TRBD2. The V segment lost 5 bases and the J segment 1 base; nucleotides outside the gene matches: 7. The CDR3 extends over 17 amino acids. In germline, CDR1 is SNHLY, CDR2 FYNNEI. The CDR3 sequence is CASSPGTSGVSYNEQFF. For the CDR3, the DNA is TGTGCCAGCAGTCCCGGGACTAGCGGTGTATCCTACAATGAGCAGTTCTTC.

Notes on this clonotype: A read error may be the cause here, since a much bigger clone is one base away. The chain links TRBV29-1 to TRBJ1-4; D is uncertain. CDR1 SQVTM and CDR2 ANQGSEA come from the germline V gene. Trimming took 2 bases from V and 8 from J, leaving 12 bases between them. The CDR3 has 13 amino acids. This CDR3 reads CSVESVHREKLFF. In nucleotides, the CDR3 is TGCAGCGTTGAAAGTGTGCACCGGGAAAAACTGTTTTTT.

This clonotype was counted at least ten times. The chain uses TRBV29-1 and TRBJ2-2; D perhaps matches TRBD1 (6 bases). V was pared by 6 bases and J by 7 bases, with 12 bases between. Germline values: CDR1 SQVTM, CDR2 ANQGSEA. This CDR3 spans 12 amino acids. The CDR3 DNA sequence: TGCAGCGTCGTACAGGGAAACGGGGAGCTGTTTTTT. This sequence encodes CSVVQGNGELFF.

The genes are TRBV16 and TRBJ1-1; no definite D call. The length of the CDR3 is 16 residues. Trimming removed 4 bases from V and 3 bases from J, with 18 bases in between. Per germline, CDR1 KGHSY and CDR2 FQNENV. CDR3 nucleotide sequence: TGTGCCAGCAGCCCCTTGGGTCGGGGTGGGGACACTGAAGCTTTCTTT. Translating it yields CASSPLGRGGDTEAFF.

This clonotype was detected ten times or more. V is TRBV6-1 and J is TRBJ2-7, with TRBD1 identical over 7 bases. Trimming at V came to 11 bases and at J to 6 bases, leaving 7 bases not matched to a gene. CDR3 length: 11 amino acids. The V gene's germline CDR1 is MNHNS and CDR2 SASEGT. CDR3 in DNA: TGTGCCGTATCCAGGGGGAGCGAGCAGTACTTC. Its protein is CAVSRGSEQYF.

There are many counts of this clonotype. V usage is TRBV12-3 or TRBV12-4 and J usage is TRBJ1-3, with 8 bases fitting TRBD1. This CDR3 has 14 amino acids. Trimming cost V 7 bases and J 3 bases; bases outside gene matches: 5. This CDR3 is CASIPGGSGNTIYF. CDR3 nucleotide sequence: TGTGCCAGCATTCCAGGGGGCAGTGGAAACACCATATATTTT.

There are a few counts of this clonotype. The genes are TRBV6-5 and TRBJ2-2; D perhaps matches TRBD2 (7 bases). This CDR3 spans 15 amino acids. The V end lost 2 bases, the J end lost 7 bases, and 14 bases lay between the germline ends. CDR1 is MNHEY and CDR2 is SVGAGI in the germline V gene. The CDR3, as DNA: TGTGCCAGCAGTTACCTCGCGGGGGCGGTCGGGGAGCTGTTTTTT. Translated: CASSYLAGAVGELFF.

This clonotype was detected many times. This chain joins TRBV11-2 and TRBJ1-2, with TRBD1 as a possible D gene (6 bases). Germline CDR1 reads SGHAT; CDR2 reads FQNNGV. The CDR3 sequence is 13 residues long. Trimming removed 5 bases from V and 8 bases from J, with 15 bases in between. DNA of the CDR3: TGTGCCAGCAGCCCAGCCGGGACACACGGCTACACCTTC. Its translation is CASSPAGTHGYTF.

This clonotype was found many times. The rearrangement uses TRBV3-1 and TRBJ2-3; D is ambiguous. The V end was cut by 3 bases, the J end by 0 bases, with 7 bases between. Germline CDR1 is LGHDT and CDR2 is YNNKEL (reference sequence). The CDR3 is made up of 14 amino acids. For the CDR3, the DNA is TGTGCCAGCAGCCACCGTGGTAGCACAGATACGCAGTATTTT. Translating it yields CASSHRGSTDTQYF.

This clonotype was seen a few times. The chain employs TRBV10-3 and TRBJ2-4; maybe TRBD2 (6 bases). There are 15 residues in the CDR3. V shed 2 bases and J shed 1 base, with 9 bases lying between them. Germline lookup yields CDR1 ENHRY and CDR2 SYGVKD. The CDR3 sequence is CAISEPGSAKNIQYF. CDR3 nucleotide sequence: TGTGCCATCAGTGAGCCCGGGAGTGCCAAAAACATTCAGTACTTC.

This clonotype was detected many times. V usage is TRBV5-1 and J usage is TRBJ1-2; D uncertain. CDR1 SGHRS and CDR2 YFSETQ come from the germline V gene. Trimming cost V 4 bases and J 0 bases, with 10 bases left between them. The CDR3 sequence is 14 residues long. The CDR3 region is CASSPDGANYGYTF. The CDR3 DNA sequence: TGCGCCAGCAGCCCGGACGGAGCTAACTATGGCTACACCTTC.

This clonotype was seen ten or more times. The rearrangement links TRBV6-2 or TRBV6-3 to TRBJ2-1; D is undetermined. The CDR3 runs 12 residues. The germline gives CDR1 MNHEY, CDR2 SVGEGT. V dropped 6 bases and J dropped 10 bases, with 13 bases sitting between them. The DNA of the CDR3 is TGTGCCAGCAGCCTTCCCGGTTTGGAGCAGTTCTTC. It specifies CASSLPGLEQFF.